This TCR beta chain was sequenced for a study of lymphopenia after photon versus proton radiotherapy. For this clone: Other nucleotide sequences from this sample produce the same CDR3.

Produced via immunoSEQ multiplex PCR; TCRdb's table is partial and in-frame only. The data hold some 64,000 clones, with around 90% observed a single time. The V and J ends lost 5 bases and 0 bases respectively, with 2 bases between them. The CDR3 loop spans 12 amino acids. CDR1 and CDR2 from the germline V gene are SEHNR and FQNEAQ (reference sequence). This chain uses TRBV7-9 with TRBJ1-3; D is undetermined. Sample: peripheral blood, taken from a patient treated with proton-based radiotherapy. The receptor comes from an elderly man with esophageal cancer. This CDR3 reads CASSLSGNTIYF. CDR3 in DNA: TGTGCCAGCAGCCTCTCTGGAAACACCATATATTTT.